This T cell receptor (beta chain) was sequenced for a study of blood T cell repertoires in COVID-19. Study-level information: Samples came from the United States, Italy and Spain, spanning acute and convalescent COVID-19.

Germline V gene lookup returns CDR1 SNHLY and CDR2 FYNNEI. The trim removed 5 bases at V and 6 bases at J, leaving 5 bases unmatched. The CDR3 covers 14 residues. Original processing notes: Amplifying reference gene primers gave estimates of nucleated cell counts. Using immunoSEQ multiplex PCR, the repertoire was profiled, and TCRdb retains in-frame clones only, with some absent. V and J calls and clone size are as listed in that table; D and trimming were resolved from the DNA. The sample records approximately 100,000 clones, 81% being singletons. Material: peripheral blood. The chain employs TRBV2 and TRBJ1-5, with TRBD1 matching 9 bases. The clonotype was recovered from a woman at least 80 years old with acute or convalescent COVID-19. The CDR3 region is CASSTQGAVQPQHF. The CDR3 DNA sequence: TGTGCCAGCAGTACACAGGGGGCCGTTCAGCCCCAGCATTTT. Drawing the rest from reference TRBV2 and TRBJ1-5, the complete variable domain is EPEVTQTPSHQVTQMGQEVILRCVPISNHLYFYWYRQILGQKVEFLVSFYNNEISEKSEIFDDQFSVERPDGSNFTLKIRSTKLEDSAMYFCASSTQGAVQPQHFGDGTRLSIL.